A selection of T cell receptor beta chains follows, all from one sample in a study of T cell responses to AZD1222 COVID-19 vaccine. The repertoire was sequenced with immunoSEQ multiplex PCR; TCRdb's copy has only in-frame clones and lacks some. Of some 69,000 clones listed, approximately 87% are singletons. Sequencing used peripheral blood, obtained 28 days after the second AZD1222 dose. These TCRs come from an adult who received the AZD1222 COVID-19 vaccine. CDR3s include the opening cysteine and the closing phenylalanine or tryptophan. D genes are given only for firm matches. Clone size is not always given. Where it is, it says once, few, many or a class for expanded clones.

D | size | J | V | CDR3 | DNA
. | . | TRBJ1-1 | TRBV29-1 | CSVVYQGTEAFF | TGCAGCGTTGTCTACCAAGGGACTGAAGCTTTCTTT
TRBD2 | . | TRBJ2-4 | TRBV9 | CASSVDGLAGGQGAKNIQYF | TGTGCCAGCAGCGTAGATGGGCTAGCGGGGGGCCAGGGGGCCAAAAACATTCAGTACTTC
. | . | TRBJ1-2 | TRBV27 | CASSLSPRRGYTF | TGTGCCAGCAGTTTAAGCCCCCGGAGAGGCTACACCTTC
. | . | TRBJ2-3 | TRBV19 | CASSIDPFASTDTQYF | TGTGCCAGTAGTATAGACCCGTTCGCTAGCACAGATACGCAGTATTTT
. | . | TRBJ2-7 | TRBV27 | CASSLSPRTPYEQYF | TGTGCCAGCAGTTTATCTCCGAGGACACCCTACGAGCAGTACTTC
. | . | TRBJ2-7 | TRBV7-9 | CASSGTKTYEQYF | TGTGCCAGCAGCGGGACCAAGACCTACGAGCAGTACTTC
. | . | TRBJ1-1 | TRBV9 | CASSATSAGEAFF | TGTGCCAGCAGCGCCACTTCTGCTGGTGAAGCTTTCTTT
. | . | TRBJ2-2 | TRBV29-1 | CSVGGGTGELFF | TGCAGCGTAGGGGGAGGCACCGGGGAGCTGTTTTTT
. | . | TRBJ1-4 | TRBV6-2/TRBV6-3 | CASSYSPAGRGESEKLFF | TGTGCCAGCAGTTACTCGCCGGCCGGTCGGGGTGAAAGTGAAAAACTGTTTTTT
. | . | TRBJ2-2 | TRBV6-6 | CASSYSVGGYTGELFF | TGTGCCAGCAGTTACTCCGTAGGGGGGTACACCGGGGAGCTGTTTTTT
. | . | TRBJ1-5 | TRBV12-3/TRBV12-4 | CASSLGARQPQHF | TGTGCCAGCAGTTTGGGGGCTAGGCAGCCCCAGCATTTT
TRBD1 | . | TRBJ1-4 | TRBV6-5 | CASGQGEWEKLFF | TGTGCCTCCGGACAGGGCGAGTGGGAAAAACTGTTTTTT
. | few | TRBJ1-1 | TRBV7-3 | CASSPNRNTEAFF | TGTGCCAGCAGCCCGAACAGGAACACTGAAGCTTTCTTT
. | few | TRBJ2-1 | TRBV5-4 | CASSRPTSISFNEQFF | TGTGCCAGCAGCCGCCCAACTAGCATAAGTTTTAATGAGCAGTTCTTC
. | . | TRBJ2-7 | TRBV4-1 | CASSQDPRAYEQYF | TGCGCCAGCAGCCAAGATCCCAGGGCCTACGAGCAGTACTTC
TRBD1 | . | TRBJ2-7 | TRBV7-2 | CASSLAWDRATYEQYF | TGTGCCAGCAGTTTAGCGTGGGACAGGGCAACCTACGAGCAGTACTTC
. | . | TRBJ1-4 | TRBV5-1 | CASSPGRGSEKLFF | TGCGCCAGCAGCCCCGGGCGAGGATCCGAAAAACTGTTTTTT
TRBD1 | . | TRBJ1-2 | TRBV7-3 | CASSYPEVRDRDGIYGYTF | TGTGCCAGCAGCTATCCAGAAGTCCGGGACAGGGATGGGATCTATGGCTACACCTTC
TRBD1 | . | TRBJ1-4 | TRBV7-9 | CASSSTGGAEEKLFF | TGTGCCAGCAGCTCGACAGGGGGCGCGGAAGAAAAACTGTTTTTT
TRBD1 | . | TRBJ1-3 | TRBV19 | CASGGQGPGNTIYF | TGTGCCAGTGGGGGACAGGGGCCCGGAAACACCATATATTTT
. | . | TRBJ2-1 | TRBV27 | CASSFPGLVNNEQFF | TGTGCCAGCAGTTTCCCGGGGCTAGTCAACAATGAGCAGTTCTTC
TRBD1 | . | TRBJ1-2 | TRBV27 | CANPAPFDRAGTDYGYTF | TGTGCCAACCCGGCCCCTTTCGACAGGGCGGGGACTGACTATGGCTACACCTTC
TRBD1 | . | TRBJ1-1 | TRBV18 | CASSPRTGEEAFF | TGTGCCAGCTCACCTAGGACAGGGGAGGAAGCTTTCTTT
TRBD1 | . | TRBJ1-2 | TRBV7-9 | CASSSLDRGNYGYTF | TGTGCCAGCAGCTCCCTCGACAGGGGAAACTATGGCTACACCTTC
. | . | TRBJ1-3 | TRBV12-3/TRBV12-4 | CASGQHSGNTIYF | TGTGCCAGCGGACAGCACTCTGGAAACACCATATATTTT
. | few | TRBJ1-2 | TRBV5-1 | CASSLGRSGEGYGYTF | TGCGCCAGCAGCTTGGGTAGGTCGGGCGAGGGCTATGGCTACACCTTC
TRBD1 | . | TRBJ1-2 | TRBV27 | CASSSGQYYGYTF | TGTGCCAGCAGTTCGGGACAGTACTATGGCTACACCTTC
TRBD1 | . | TRBJ1-3 | TRBV12-3/TRBV12-4 | CASRQGGNTIYF | TGTGCCAGCAGACAGGGGGGAAACACCATATATTTT
. | many | TRBJ2-2 | TRBV5-6 | CASSPFLGETGELFF | TGTGCCAGCAGCCCATTCTTGGGGGAAACCGGGGAGCTGTTTTTT
. | once | TRBJ1-2 | TRBV6-5 | CASRLTKDYGYTF | TGTGCCAGCAGGCTTACGAAGGACTATGGCTACACCTTC